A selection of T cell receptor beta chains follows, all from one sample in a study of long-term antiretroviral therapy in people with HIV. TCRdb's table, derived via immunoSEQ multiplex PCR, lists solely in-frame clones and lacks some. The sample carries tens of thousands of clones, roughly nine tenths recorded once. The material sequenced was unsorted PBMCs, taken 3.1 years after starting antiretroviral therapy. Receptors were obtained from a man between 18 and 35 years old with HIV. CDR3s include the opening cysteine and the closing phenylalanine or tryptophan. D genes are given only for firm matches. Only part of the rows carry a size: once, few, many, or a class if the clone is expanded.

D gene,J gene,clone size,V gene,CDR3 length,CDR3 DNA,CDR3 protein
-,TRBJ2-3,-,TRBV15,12,TGTGCCACCAGCAGAGATCAAGATACGCAGTATTTT,CATSRDQDTQYF
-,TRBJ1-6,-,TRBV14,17,TGTGCCAGCAGCCAAGGGAAGGCAGGGAAGTATAATTCACCCCTCCACTTT,CASSQGKAGKYNSPLHF
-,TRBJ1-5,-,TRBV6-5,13,TGTGCCAGCAGTTATGGGGTTAATCAGCCCCAGCATTTT,CASSYGVNQPQHF
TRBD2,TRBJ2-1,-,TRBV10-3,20,TGTGCCATCACCAAAGGATCCGGGACTAGCGGGAGAGGGGCGAGTGATGAGCAGTTCTTC,CAITKGSGTSGRGASDEQFF
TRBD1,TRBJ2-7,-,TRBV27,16,TGTGCCAGCAGTTTATCTGCGGGACAGGTCTTGTACGAGCAGTACTTC,CASSLSAGQVLYEQYF
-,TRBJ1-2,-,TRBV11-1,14,TGTGCCAGCAGCTTGAGGGGGGCTGGCTATGGCTACACCTTC,CASSLRGAGYGYTF
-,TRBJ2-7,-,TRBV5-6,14,TGTGCCAGCAGCTTGCCCGGACAGATCTACGAGCAGTACTTC,CASSLPGQIYEQYF
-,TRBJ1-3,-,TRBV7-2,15,TGTGCCAGCAGCTTAACCCAGGGAATCTTTGGGACCATATATTTT,CASSLTQGIFGTIYF
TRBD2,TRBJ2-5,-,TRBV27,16,TGTGCCAGCAGTCAGATGACTAGCGGGGGCCAAGAGACCCAGTACTTC,CASSQMTSGGQETQYF
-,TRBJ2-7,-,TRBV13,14,TGTGCCAGCAGCCCAGGACTGAGCTCCTACGAGCAGTACTTC,CASSPGLSSYEQYF
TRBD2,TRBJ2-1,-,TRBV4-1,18,TGCGCCAGCAGCCCTGGACTAGCGGGTAGAAGCTCCTACAATGAGCAGTTCTTC,CASSPGLAGRSSYNEQFF
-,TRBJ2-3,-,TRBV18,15,TGTGCCAGCTCACCAGAGGGACTCTACACAGATACGCAGTATTTT,CASSPEGLYTDTQYF
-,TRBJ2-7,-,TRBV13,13,TGTGCCAGCAGTATCGAGGGGGACTACGAGCAGTACTTC,CASSIEGDYEQYF
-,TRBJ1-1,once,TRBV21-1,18,TGTGCCAGCAGCATTGATGGGGGGGTTTCGGTTGGGAACACTGAAGCTTTCTTT,CASSIDGGVSVGNTEAFF
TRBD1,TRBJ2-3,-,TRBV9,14,TGTGCCAGCAGCGTGGGACAGGGCACAGATACGCAGTATTTT,CASSVGQGTDTQYF
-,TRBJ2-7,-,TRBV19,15,TGTGCCAGTAGTATGGTCGGTGGCAGGCCCTACGAGCAGTACTTC,CASSMVGGRPYEQYF
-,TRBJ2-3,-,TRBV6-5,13,TGTGCCAGCAGTCAGGACCTCACAGATACGCAGTATTTT,CASSQDLTDTQYF
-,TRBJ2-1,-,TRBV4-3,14,TGCGCCAGCAGCCAAGATCAGAGGGAGCATGAGCAGTTCTTC,CASSQDQREHEQFF
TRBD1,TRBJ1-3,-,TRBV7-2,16,TGTGCCAGCAGTCTACCGGGACAGTTTTCTGGAAACACCATATATTTT,CASSLPGQFSGNTIYF
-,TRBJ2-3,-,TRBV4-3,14,TGCGCCAGCAGCCACACCCTTGCGCCAGATACGCAGTATTTT,CASSHTLAPDTQYF
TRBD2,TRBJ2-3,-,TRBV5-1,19,TGCGCCAGCAGCTTGGAAGGAGGGCCCGGGACTAGACGCACAGATACGCAGTATTTT,CASSLEGGPGTRRTDTQYF
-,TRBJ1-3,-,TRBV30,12,TGTGCCTGGAGTGGGTCTGGAAACACCATATATTTT,CAWSGSGNTIYF
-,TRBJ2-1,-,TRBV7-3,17,TGTGCCAGCAGCTTAAAGGGTGCCGGGAGACCCTACAATGAGCAGTTCTTC,CASSLKGAGRPYNEQFF